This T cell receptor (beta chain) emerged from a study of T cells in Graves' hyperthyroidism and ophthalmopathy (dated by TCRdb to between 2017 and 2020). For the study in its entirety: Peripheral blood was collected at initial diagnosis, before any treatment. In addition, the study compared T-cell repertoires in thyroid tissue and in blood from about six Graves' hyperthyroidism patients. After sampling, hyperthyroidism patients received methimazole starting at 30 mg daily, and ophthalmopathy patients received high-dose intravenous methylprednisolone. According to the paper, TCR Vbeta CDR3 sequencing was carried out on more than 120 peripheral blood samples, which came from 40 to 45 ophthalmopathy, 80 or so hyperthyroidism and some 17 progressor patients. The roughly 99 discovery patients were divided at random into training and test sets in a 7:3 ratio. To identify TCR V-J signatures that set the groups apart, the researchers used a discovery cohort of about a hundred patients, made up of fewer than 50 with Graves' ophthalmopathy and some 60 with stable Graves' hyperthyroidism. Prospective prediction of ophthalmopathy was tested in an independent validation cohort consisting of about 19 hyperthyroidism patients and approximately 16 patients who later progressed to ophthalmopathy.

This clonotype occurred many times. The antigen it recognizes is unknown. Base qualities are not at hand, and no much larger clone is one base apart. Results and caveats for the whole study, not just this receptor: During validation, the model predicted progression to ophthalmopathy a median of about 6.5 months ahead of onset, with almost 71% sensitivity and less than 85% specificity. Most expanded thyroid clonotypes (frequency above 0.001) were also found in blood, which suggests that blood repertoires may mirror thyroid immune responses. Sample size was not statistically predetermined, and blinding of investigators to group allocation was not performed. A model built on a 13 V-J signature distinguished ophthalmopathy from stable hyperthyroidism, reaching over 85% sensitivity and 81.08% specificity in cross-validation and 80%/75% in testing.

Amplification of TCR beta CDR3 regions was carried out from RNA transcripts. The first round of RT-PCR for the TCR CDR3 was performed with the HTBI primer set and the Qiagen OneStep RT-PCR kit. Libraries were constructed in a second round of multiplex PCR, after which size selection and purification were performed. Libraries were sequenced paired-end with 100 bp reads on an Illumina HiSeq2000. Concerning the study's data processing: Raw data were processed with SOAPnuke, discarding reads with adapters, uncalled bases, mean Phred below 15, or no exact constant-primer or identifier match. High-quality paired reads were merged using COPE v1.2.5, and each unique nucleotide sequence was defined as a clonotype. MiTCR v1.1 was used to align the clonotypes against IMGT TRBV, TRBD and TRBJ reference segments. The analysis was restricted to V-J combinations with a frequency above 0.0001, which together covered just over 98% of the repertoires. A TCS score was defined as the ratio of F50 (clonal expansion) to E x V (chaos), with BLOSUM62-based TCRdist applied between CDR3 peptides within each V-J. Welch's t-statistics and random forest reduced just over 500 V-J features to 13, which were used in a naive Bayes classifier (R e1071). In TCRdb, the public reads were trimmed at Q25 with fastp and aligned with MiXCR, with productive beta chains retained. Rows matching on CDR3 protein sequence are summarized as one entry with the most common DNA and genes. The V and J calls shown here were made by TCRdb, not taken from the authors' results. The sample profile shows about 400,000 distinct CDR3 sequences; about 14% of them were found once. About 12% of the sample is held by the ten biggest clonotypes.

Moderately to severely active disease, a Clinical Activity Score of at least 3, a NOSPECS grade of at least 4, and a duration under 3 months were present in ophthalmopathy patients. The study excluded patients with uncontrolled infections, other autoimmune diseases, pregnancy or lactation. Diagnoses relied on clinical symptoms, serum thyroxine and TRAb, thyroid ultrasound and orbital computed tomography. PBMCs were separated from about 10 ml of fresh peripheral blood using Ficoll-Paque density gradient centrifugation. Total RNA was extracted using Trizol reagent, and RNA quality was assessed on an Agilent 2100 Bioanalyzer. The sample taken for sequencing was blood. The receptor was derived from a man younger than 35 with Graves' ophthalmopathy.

The DNA sequence follows: TGTGCCAGCGTCAAGGACGTAGTGTACGAGCAGTACTTC. Translated, it gives CASVKDVVYEQYF. The sequence links TRBV7-9 to TRBJ2-7; the D gene identity is not certain. A distance of 15 bases separates the germline ends of V and J, which lose 8 bases and 4 bases respectively. The CDR3, from cysteine to phenylalanine, totals 13 residues. The entry retains the CDR3 DNA only, 39 bases that are in frame from base 1. The germline V gene (reference sequence) provides CDR1 SEHNR and CDR2 FQNEAQ.